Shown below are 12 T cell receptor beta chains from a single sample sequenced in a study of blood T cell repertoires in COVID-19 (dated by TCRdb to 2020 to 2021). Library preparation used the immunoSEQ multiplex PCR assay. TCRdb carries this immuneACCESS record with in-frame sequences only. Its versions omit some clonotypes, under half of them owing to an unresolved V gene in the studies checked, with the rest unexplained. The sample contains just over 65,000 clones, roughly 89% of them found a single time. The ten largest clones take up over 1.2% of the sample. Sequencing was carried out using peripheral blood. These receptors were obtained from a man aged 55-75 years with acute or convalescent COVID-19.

CDR3 protein: CASSLVEGREQFF. Written as DNA, the CDR3 is TGTGCCAGCAGCTTAGTGGAGGGAAGGGAGCAGTTCTTC. The rearrangement uses TRBV7-2 and TRBJ2-1, with D possibly matching TRBD2 (6 bases). The germline V gene encodes CDR1 SGHTA and CDR2 FQGNSA. V shed 1 base and J shed 10 bases, with 11 bases lying between them. CDR3 size: 13 residues.

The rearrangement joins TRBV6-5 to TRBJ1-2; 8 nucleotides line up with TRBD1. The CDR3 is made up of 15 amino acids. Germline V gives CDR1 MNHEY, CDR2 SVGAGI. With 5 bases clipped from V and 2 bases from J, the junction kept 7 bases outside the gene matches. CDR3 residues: CASSIAGQGNYGYTF. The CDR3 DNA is TGTGCCAGCAGTATCGCCGGACAGGGAAACTATGGCTACACCTTC.

The DNA for the CDR3 is TGTGCCAGCAGCTCACAGGGAAGGGGCACCGGGGAGCTGTTTTTT. Protein product: CASSSQGRGTGELFF. The chain has TRBV7-3 and TRBJ2-2, with D maybe TRBD1 (6 bases). Between the trimmed V and J ends, which lost 4 bases and 4 bases, there was a span of 13 bases. CDR1 is SGHTA, CDR2 FQGTGA, per germline. The CDR3 loop spans 15 amino acids. Looking up the rest from reference TRBV7-3 and TRBJ2-2 gives the full variable domain: GAGVSQTPSNKVTEKGKYVELRCDPISGHTALYWYRQSLGQGPEFLIYFQGTGAADDSGLPNDRFFAVRPEGSVSTLKIQRTERGDSAVYLCASSSQGRGTGELFFGEGSRLTVL.

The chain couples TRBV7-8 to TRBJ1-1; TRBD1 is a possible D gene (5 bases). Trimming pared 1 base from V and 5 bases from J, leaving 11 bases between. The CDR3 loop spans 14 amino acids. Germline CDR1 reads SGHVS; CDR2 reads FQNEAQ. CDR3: CASSLVRGATEAFF. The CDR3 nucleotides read TGTGCCAGCAGCTTAGTAAGGGGCGCGACTGAAGCTTTCTTT.

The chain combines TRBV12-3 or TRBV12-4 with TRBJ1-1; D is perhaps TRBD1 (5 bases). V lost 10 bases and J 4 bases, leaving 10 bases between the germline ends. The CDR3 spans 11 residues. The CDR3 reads CATRQSTEAFF. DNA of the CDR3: TGTGCCACCAGACAGAGCACTGAAGCTTTCTTT.

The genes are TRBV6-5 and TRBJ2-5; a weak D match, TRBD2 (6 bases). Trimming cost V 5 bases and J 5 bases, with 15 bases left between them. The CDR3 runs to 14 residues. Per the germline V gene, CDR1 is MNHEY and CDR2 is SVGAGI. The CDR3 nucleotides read TGTGCCAGCAGTCCGGGACTCTTAGGGGAGACCCAGTACTTC. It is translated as CASSPGLLGETQYF.

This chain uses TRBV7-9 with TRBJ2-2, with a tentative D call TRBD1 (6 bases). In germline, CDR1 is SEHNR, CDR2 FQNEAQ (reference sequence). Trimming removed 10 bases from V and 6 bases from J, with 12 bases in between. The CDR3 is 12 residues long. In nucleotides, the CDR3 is TGTGCCATAACCGCAGGGGCCGGGGAGCTGTTTTTT. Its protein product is CAITAGAGELFF.

The CDR3 sequence: CASSELGARTEAFF. In DNA, the CDR3 is TGTGCCAGCAGTGAATTAGGGGCTCGCACTGAAGCTTTCTTT. The chain links TRBV2 to TRBJ1-1, with D tentatively TRBD1 (5 bases). V lost 2 bases and J lost 4, with 11 bases in between. The CDR3 has 14 residues. The germline V gene encodes CDR1 SNHLY and CDR2 FYNNEI. Supplemented by reference TRBV2 and TRBJ1-1, the full variable domain reads EPEVTQTPSHQVTQMGQEVILRCVPISNHLYFYWYRQILGQKVEFLVSFYNNEISEKSEIFDDQFSVERPDGSNFTLKIRSTKLEDSAMYFCASSELGARTEAFFGQGTRLTVV.

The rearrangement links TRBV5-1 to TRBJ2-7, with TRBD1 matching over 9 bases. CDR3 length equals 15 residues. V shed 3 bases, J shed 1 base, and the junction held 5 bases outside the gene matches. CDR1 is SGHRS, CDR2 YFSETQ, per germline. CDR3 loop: CASSSPGTGSYEQYF. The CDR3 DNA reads TGCGCCAGCAGCTCTCCCGGGACAGGGTCCTACGAGCAGTACTTC.

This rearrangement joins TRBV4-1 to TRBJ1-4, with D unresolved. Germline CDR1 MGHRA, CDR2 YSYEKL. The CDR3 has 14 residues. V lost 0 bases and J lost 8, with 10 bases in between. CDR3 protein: CASSQDYSGEKLFF. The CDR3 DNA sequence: TGCGCCAGCAGCCAAGACTACAGCGGGGAAAAACTGTTTTTT.

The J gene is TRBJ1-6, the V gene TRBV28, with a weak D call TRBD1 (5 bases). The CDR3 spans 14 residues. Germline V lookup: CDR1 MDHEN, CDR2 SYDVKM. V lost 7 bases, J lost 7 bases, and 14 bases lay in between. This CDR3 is CASTRGGGNSPLHF. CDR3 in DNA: TGTGCCAGCACCCGCGGGGGGGGGAATTCACCCCTCCACTTT.

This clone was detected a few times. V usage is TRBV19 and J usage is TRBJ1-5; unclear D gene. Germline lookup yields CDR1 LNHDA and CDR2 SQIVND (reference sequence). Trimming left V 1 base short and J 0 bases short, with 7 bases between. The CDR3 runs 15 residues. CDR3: CASSIAGSSNQPQHF. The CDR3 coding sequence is TGTGCCAGTAGTATAGCGGGGTCTAGCAATCAGCCCCAGCATTTT.